The 18 T cell receptor beta chains presented below share a single source sample, sequenced in a study of control samples from healthy donors and cancer patients. The method was immunoSEQ multiplex PCR; TCRdb's version includes in-frame clones alone and lacks a portion of them. Among roughly 100,000 clones listed, more than 90% were seen once. The sequenced sample was blood. These receptor sequences come from a human donor in good health. The donor label of this sample is uncertain.

V usage is TRBV4-1 and J usage is TRBJ2-2; TRBD1 aligns across 8 bases. After removal of 5 bases from V and 4 bases from J, the junction contained 9 bases not matched to a gene. CDR1 and CDR2 (germline): MGHRA, YSYEKL. The CDR3 spans 16 residues. The CDR3 DNA reads TGCGCCAGCAGCAACGACAGGGGATGGAGCACCGGGGAGCTGTTTTTT. As protein: CASSNDRGWSTGELFF.

This clone turned up a few times. V gene TRBV5-1 combines with J gene TRBJ1-1; D not certain. The CDR3 is 14 amino acids. From germline, CDR1 is SGHRS and CDR2 YFSETQ. Trimming cost V 4 bases and J 6 bases, with 16 bases left between them. Written as DNA, the CDR3 is TGCGCCAGCAGCACCGAACGGACCTCCCCTGAAGCTTTCTTT. It yields the protein CASSTERTSPEAFF.

This clone appeared a few times. The V and J genes are TRBV6-5 and TRBJ1-4; the match to TRBD1 covers 8 bases. This CDR3 is 14 amino acids long. Trimming took 6 bases from V and 6 from J; bases not matched to a gene: 6. In germline, CDR1 is MNHEY, CDR2 SVGAGI. The CDR3 DNA is TGTGCCAGCAGGCCAGGGGGCCAAGATGAAAAACTGTTTTTT. Translated: CASRPGGQDEKLFF.

This rearrangement joins TRBV7-6 to TRBJ2-3, with 9 bases lining up with TRBD2. Germline values: CDR1 SGHVS, CDR2 FNYEAQ. The junction had 6 bases not matched to a gene; V was cut back by 5 bases and J by 0 bases. The CDR3 runs 16 residues. The CDR3 DNA reads as TGTGCCAGCAGCCCCGGGACTAGCCTTAGCACAGATACGCAGTATTTT. Translated, it gives CASSPGTSLSTDTQYF.

The V call is TRBV11-2, the J call TRBJ1-6; unclear D gene. The germline V gene encodes CDR1 SGHAT and CDR2 FQNNGV. The CDR3 has 15 amino acids. V was cut by 1 base and J by 1 base, with 5 bases left in between. This CDR3 reads CASSLGGSYNSPLHF. DNA of the CDR3: TGTGCCAGCAGCTTAGGGGGATCCTATAATTCACCCCTCCACTTT.

The CDR3 spells CASRVRAEETEAFF. The DNA of the CDR3 is TGTGCCAGTAGGGTCAGGGCGGAAGAGACTGAAGCTTTCTTT. V gene TRBV19 combines with J gene TRBJ1-1; D is perhaps TRBD1 (5 bases). The CDR3 contains 14 residues. Trimming cost V 6 bases and J 5 bases, with 16 bases left between them. CDR1 is LNHDA and CDR2 is SQIVND in the germline V gene (reference sequence).

Written as DNA, the CDR3 is TGTGCCACTTCGAGGGACAGGGGTGGCGAGCAGTACTTC. Its translation: CATSRDRGGEQYF. J is TRBJ2-7 and V is TRBV6-5; 10 bases fit TRBD1. This CDR3 contains 13 residues. The ends lost 10 bases at V and 6 bases at J; junction bases unmatched: 9. Germline values: CDR1 MNHEY, CDR2 SVGAGI.

The chain is built from TRBV5-4 and TRBJ1-3; 7 nucleotides match TRBD1. Germline CDR1 is SGHNT and CDR2 is YYREEE (reference sequence). The CDR3 loop spans 14 amino acids. V lost 4 bases and J lost 2; bases outside the gene matches: 3. The CDR3 sequence: CASSRQGTGNTIYF. The CDR3 DNA reads TGTGCCAGCAGCCGACAGGGCACTGGAAACACCATATATTTT. The variable domain in full, with the rest retrieved from reference TRBV5-4 and TRBJ1-3, is ETGVTQSPTHLIKTRGQQVTLRCSSQSGHNTVSWYQQALGQGPQFIFQYYREEENGRGNFPPRFSGLQFPNYSSELNVNALELDDSALYLCASSRQGTGNTIYFGEGSWLTVV.

This clone came up a few times. The V gene is TRBV11-2, the J gene TRBJ2-2; no definite D call. Germline-derived CDR1 and CDR2 are SGHAT and FQNNGV. The CDR3 totals 15 residues. Trimming left V 1 base short and J 5 bases short, with 11 bases between. The CDR3: CASSLAGTKTGELFF. In nucleotides, the CDR3 is TGTGCCAGCAGCTTAGCAGGCACAAAGACCGGGGAGCTGTTTTTT.

The chain carries TRBV6-2 or TRBV6-3 and TRBJ1-1, with D perhaps matching TRBD1 (5 bases). The ends were cut back, 2 bases at V and 6 bases at J, with 13 bases in the middle. Germline CDR1 reads MNHEY; CDR2 reads SVGEGT. This CDR3 has 14 amino acids. For the CDR3, the DNA is TGTGCCAGCAGTTACGTGGCAGGGCAGGCTGAAGCTTTCTTT. This gives the protein CASSYVAGQAEAFF.

The rearrangement links TRBV19 to TRBJ1-1, with D unclear. The V gene's germline CDR1 is LNHDA and CDR2 SQIVND (reference sequence). The CDR3 extends over 16 amino acids. Trimming took off 0 bases at V and 4 bases at J, with 15 bases between the two ends. In DNA form, the CDR3 reads TGTGCCAGTAGTATAGATCCGGTAGAATTTGGCACTGAAGCTTTCTTT. Translating gives CASSIDPVEFGTEAFF.

The CDR3 nucleotides read TGTGCCAGCAGCTTAGCCAGGGGGCCCCAAGAGACCCAGTACTTC. Its translation: CASSLARGPQETQYF. The J gene is TRBJ2-5, the V gene TRBV11-2, with 8 bases lining up with TRBD1. Losses at the gene ends were 1 base for V and 1 base for J; bases not matched to a gene: 2. In germline, CDR1 is SGHAT, CDR2 FQNNGV. CDR3 length: 15 residues.

The chain joins TRBV20-1 to TRBJ2-1; D perhaps matches TRBD1 (6 bases). The CDR3 is 15 amino acids. V gave up 3 bases and J gave up 2 bases, with 14 bases separating them. Germline loops: CDR1 DFQATT, CDR2 SNEGSKA (reference sequence). CDR3 coding DNA: TGCAGTGCTAGTGGGACATATATACCCTACAATGAGCAGTTCTTC. Protein sequence: CSASGTYIPYNEQFF.

The CDR3 loop reads CSAAKDTQYF. The CDR3 bases are TGCAGTGCCGCTAAGGATACGCAGTATTTT. V usage is TRBV20-1 and J usage is TRBJ2-3; D is undetermined. Germline values: CDR1 DFQATT, CDR2 SNEGSKA (reference sequence). The V gene lost 6 bases and the J gene lost 6 bases, with 7 bases spanning the gap. This CDR3 is built from 10 residues.

CDR3 in amino acids: CASSLSTTGGDEQYV. For the CDR3, the DNA is TGTGCCAGCAGTTTATCGACGACAGGGGGCGACGAGCAGTACGTC. The chain carries TRBV27 and TRBJ2-7, with 10 bases aligning to TRBD1. Germline trimming cut 0 bases from V and 5 bases from J; bases unmatched to any gene: 4. CDR3 size: 15 residues. Germline V gene data show CDR1 as MNHEY and CDR2 as SMNVEV (reference sequence).

This sequence joins TRBV28 and TRBJ1-5; the match to TRBD1 covers 11 bases. Germline V gene data show CDR1 as MDHEN and CDR2 as SYDVKM. Trimming took 4 bases from V and 10 from J; bases not matched to a gene: 3. There are 13 residues in the CDR3. In DNA form, the CDR3 reads TGTGCCAGCAGTTCGGGACAGGGGGGTCCCCAGCATTTT. It specifies CASSSGQGGPQHF.

This clone was counted a single time. This chain joins TRBV2 and TRBJ1-1; no firm D call. The V gene's germline CDR1 is SNHLY and CDR2 FYNNEI. Trimming removed 9 bases at V and 4 bases at J, with 15 bases between. This CDR3 is 13 amino acids long. CDR3 bases: TGTGCCAGGGCATTCGCGATAGGCACTGAAGCTTTCTTT. Residues: CARAFAIGTEAFF.

J is TRBJ2-2 and V is TRBV4-2, with 13 bases identical to TRBD2. This CDR3 region has 19 residues. Germline CDR1 reads LGHNA; CDR2 reads YNFKEQ. The junction had 4 bases not matched to a gene; V was cut back by 0 bases and J by 0 bases. The CDR3 nucleotides read TGTGCCAGCAGCCAAGAGGGACTAGCGGGGCCCGCGAACACCGGGGAGCTGTTTTTT. Translation: CASSQEGLAGPANTGELFF.